This entry lists 18 T cell receptor beta chains sequenced from one sample in a study of blood T cell repertoires in COVID-19 (dated by TCRdb to between 2020 and 2021). Library method: the immunoSEQ multiplex PCR assay. This immuneACCESS table, as held by TCRdb, lists in-frame sequences with V and J called but not all clones. Of the missing ones, under half trace to an unresolved V gene in checked studies; the others have no known cause. The sample records roughly 150,000 clones, around 80% of which are singletons. 9.8% of the sample lies in the top ten. Sequenced input: peripheral blood. All receptors come from a woman aged 50 to 65 with acute or convalescent COVID-19.

The rearrangement joins TRBV5-1 to TRBJ1-2, with no clear D. The germline V gene has CDR1 SGHRS and CDR2 YFSETQ. Deletions cut 7 bases from V and 4 bases from J, with 14 bases between. The CDR3 consists of 13 residues. Here the CDR3 DNA reads TGCGCCAGCTCGAGTCAACCTTTCTATGGCTACACCTTC. Amino acids: CASSSQPFYGYTF.

The chain uses TRBV7-2 and TRBJ2-1; perhaps TRBD2 as D (5 bases). This CDR3 region has 12 residues. Germline CDR1 and CDR2: SGHTA and FQGNSA. V lost 5 bases to trimming and J lost 15 bases, with 17 bases between them. CDR3 sequence reads: CASSLSGGGRFF. The CDR3 region has the DNA TGTGCCAGCAGCCTGAGCGGAGGAGGCAGGTTCTTC.

The chain employs TRBV5-6 and TRBJ2-5, with TRBD2 identical over 11 bases. There are 17 residues in the CDR3. CDR1 SGHDT and CDR2 YYEEEE come from the germline V gene. J gave up 4 bases and V 0 bases, and 8 bases lay outside the gene matches. CDR3 in DNA: TGTGCCAGCAGCTTGGTATCTCTAGCGGGGGGAGGAGAGACCCAGTACTTC. Translation gives CASSLVSLAGGGETQYF.

The rearrangement joins TRBV4-2 to TRBJ2-1; 12 bases are a match to TRBD2. Losses at the gene ends were 0 bases for V and 6 bases for J; bases not matched to a gene: 6. This CDR3 region has 17 residues. Germline CDR1 and CDR2: LGHNA and YNFKEQ. CDR3 amino acids: CASSQDGLAGSSNEQFF. CDR3 nucleotide sequence: TGTGCCAGCAGCCAAGATGGACTAGCGGGAAGTAGCAATGAGCAGTTCTTC.

The chain carries TRBV19 and TRBJ2-6; tentative D call: TRBD1 (6 bases). The CDR3 is made up of 15 amino acids. The V end lost 6 bases, the J end lost 2 bases, and 11 bases lay between the germline ends. The germline gives CDR1 LNHDA, CDR2 SQIVND (reference sequence). The CDR3 region is CASSRDTAGANVLTF. In DNA, the CDR3 is TGTGCCAGTAGCAGGGACACTGCTGGGGCCAACGTCCTGACTTTC.

The V gene is TRBV7-6, the J gene TRBJ2-1; 9 bases line up with TRBD2. Trimming took 1 base from V and 9 from J; bases not matched to a gene: 10. Germline V gene data show CDR1 as SGHVS and CDR2 as FNYEAQ. The CDR3 totals 16 residues. This CDR3 is CASSLVSAGGMGEQFF. In DNA, the CDR3 is TGTGCCAGCAGCTTAGTTTCGGCGGGGGGGATGGGTGAGCAGTTCTTC.

This rearrangement joins TRBV7-8 to TRBJ2-5; 10 bases map to TRBD1. V shed 1 base and J 5 bases; nucleotides not matched to a gene: 4. Looked up from germline, CDR1 is SGHVS and CDR2 is FQNEAQ. This CDR3 has 15 amino acids. CDR3 nucleotides: TGTGCCAGCAGCTTAGGGACAGGGGGTAGGGAGACCCAGTACTTC. Residues: CASSLGTGGRETQYF.

The J gene is TRBJ2-2, the V gene TRBV7-3, with D possibly matching TRBD2 (5 bases). CDR1 is SGHTA, CDR2 FQGTGA, per germline. Trimming removed 5 bases at V and 7 bases at J, with 17 bases between. This CDR3 has 15 residues. CDR3 DNA sequence: TGTGCCAGCAGCCCCCGGGGAGCCCTCAGCGGGGAGCTGTTTTTT. This translates into CASSPRGALSGELFF.

The chain has TRBV3-1 (or the pseudogene TRBV3-2) and TRBJ2-7; 14 bases match TRBD2. The CDR3 contains 15 residues. Germline CDR1 LGHDT, CDR2 YNNKEL (reference sequence). The V and J ends lost 4 bases and 6 bases, in that order; junction bases with no gene match: 5. CDR3 region: CASSPRTSGGLEQYF. The CDR3 nucleotides read TGTGCCAGCAGCCCTAGGACTAGCGGGGGGCTCGAGCAGTACTTC.

This clone came up a few times. This chain joins TRBV6-5 and TRBJ2-7; a weak D match, TRBD2 (7 bases). CDR1 and CDR2 (germline): MNHEY, SVGAGI. The CDR3 consists of 16 residues. The V end lost 0 bases, the J end lost 3 bases, and 15 bases lay between the germline ends. This CDR3 reads CASSYSSGGSGYEQYF. The CDR3, as DNA: TGTGCCAGCAGTTACTCCTCGGGGGGCTCGGGCTACGAGCAGTACTTC.

The CDR3 bases are TGCGCCAGCACTCTTACTAGTGGAAACACCATATATTTT. Protein product: CASTLTSGNTIYF. The chain combines TRBV10-2 with TRBJ1-3, with D unresolved. The CDR3 runs 13 residues. Between the trimmed V and J ends, which lost 7 bases and 3 bases, there was a span of 10 bases. CDR1 is WSHSY, CDR2 SAAADI, per germline.

The chain carries TRBV29-1 and TRBJ1-4, with unresolved D. Germline CDR1 reads SQVTM; CDR2 reads ANQGSEA. Trimming cost V 7 bases and J 4 bases, with 13 bases left between them. This CDR3 region has 13 residues. The CDR3 reads CSAQIGVNEKLFF. CDR3 in DNA: TGCAGCGCCCAGATCGGGGTTAATGAAAAACTGTTTTTT. Variable domain in full (rest from reference TRBV29-1 and TRBJ1-4): SAVISQKPSRDICQRGTSLTIQCQVDSQVTMMFWYRQQPGQSLTLIATANQGSEATYESGFVIDKFPISRPNLTFSTLTVSNMSPEDSSIYLCSAQIGVNEKLFFGSGTQLSVL.

This chain uses TRBV6-8 with TRBJ1-5; D call uncertain. The CDR3 length is 11 residues. Germline CDR1 and CDR2: MNHGY and SAAAGT. V was cut by 7 bases and J by 7 bases, with 8 bases left in between. DNA of the CDR3: TGTGCCAGCAACGAGGAGCAGCCCCAGCATTTT. Amino acids: CASNEEQPQHF.

The V gene is TRBV27, the J gene TRBJ1-2, with 7 positions matching TRBD1. There are 14 residues in the CDR3. The ends lost 5 bases at V and 4 bases at J; junction bases unmatched: 7. Germline V gene lookup returns CDR1 MNHEY and CDR2 SMNVEV (reference sequence). The CDR3 region has the DNA TGTGCCAGCAGTCGAAACCGGGACAGCTATGGCTACACCTTC. Translation: CASSRNRDSYGYTF.

At least ten counts were recorded for this clone. J is TRBJ2-3 and V is TRBV25-1; 8 positions agree with TRBD1. The CDR3 spans 17 residues. From germline, CDR1 is MGHDK and CDR2 SYGVNS. Unmatched junction bases numbered 11, after V lost 1 base and J lost 5 bases. The CDR3 region has the DNA TGTGCCAGCAGTGAATGGGAGGAGACAGGGGAAAAAGATACGCAGTATTTT. This encodes CASSEWEETGEKDTQYF.

The V call is TRBV10-3, the J call TRBJ1-1, with 8 positions matching TRBD1. V was pared by 0 bases and J by 9 bases, with 12 bases of the junction left unmatched. The CDR3 runs 16 residues. Germline-derived CDR1 and CDR2 are ENHRY and SYGVKD. The CDR3 DNA is TGTGCCATCAGTGAGTCGAGACAGGGGAAGGGTGGAAAAGCTTTCTTT. It specifies CAISESRQGKGGKAFF.

The chain employs TRBV9 and TRBJ1-4; D is uncertain. V shed 0 bases and J shed 7 bases, with 7 bases lying between them. Germline V gene data show CDR1 as SGDLS and CDR2 as YYNGEE. This CDR3 has 13 residues. CDR3 residues: CASSVGGSEKLFF. CDR3 DNA sequence: TGTGCCAGCAGCGTAGGTGGGAGTGAAAAACTGTTTTTT.

The CDR3 sequence: CASSYGTGDMNTEAFF. The DNA for the CDR3 is TGTGCCAGCAGTTACGGGACAGGGGACATGAACACTGAAGCTTTCTTT. This chain joins TRBV6-4 and TRBJ1-1; 10 nucleotides align to TRBD1. The V and J ends lost 5 bases and 0 bases, in that order; junction bases with no gene match: 6. This CDR3 has 16 amino acids. The germline CDR1 and CDR2 sequences are MRHNA and SNTAGT.